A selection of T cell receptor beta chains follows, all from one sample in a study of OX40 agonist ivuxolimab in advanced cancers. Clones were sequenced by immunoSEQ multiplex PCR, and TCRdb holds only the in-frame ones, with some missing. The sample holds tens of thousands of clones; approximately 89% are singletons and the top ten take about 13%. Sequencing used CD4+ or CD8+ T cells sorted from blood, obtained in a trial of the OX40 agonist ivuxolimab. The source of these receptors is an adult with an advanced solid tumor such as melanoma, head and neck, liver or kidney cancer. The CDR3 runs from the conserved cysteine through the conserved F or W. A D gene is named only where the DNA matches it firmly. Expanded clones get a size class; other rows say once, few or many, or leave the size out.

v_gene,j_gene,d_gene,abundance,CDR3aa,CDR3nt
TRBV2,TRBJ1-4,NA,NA,CASRGWGPNEKLFF,TGTGCCAGCCGAGGTTGGGGGCCTAATGAAAAACTGTTTTTT
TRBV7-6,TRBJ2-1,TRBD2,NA,CASSSTERGGLNEQFF,TGTGCCAGCAGCTCCACCGAGCGGGGGGGCTTGAATGAGCAGTTCTTC
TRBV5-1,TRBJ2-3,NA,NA,CASSLNRGPAEFADTQYF,TGCGCCAGCAGCCTGAACCGGGGCCCCGCTGAGTTCGCAGATACGCAGTATTTT
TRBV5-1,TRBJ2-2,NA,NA,CASSPLTARGELFF,TGCGCCAGCAGCCCACTAACGGCCCGCGGGGAGCTGTTTTTT
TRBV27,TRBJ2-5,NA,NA,CASSSRQQETQYF,TGTGCCAGCAGTTCCAGGCAACAAGAGACCCAGTACTTC
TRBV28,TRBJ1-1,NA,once,CASSSPMNTEAFF,TGTGCCAGCAGTTCACCCATGAACACTGAAGCTTTCTTT
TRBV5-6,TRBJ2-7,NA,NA,CASSLWGASYEQYF,TGTGCCAGCAGCTTGTGGGGGGCTTCCTACGAGCAGTACTTC
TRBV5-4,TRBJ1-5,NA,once,CASRIKDRACNQPQHF,TGTGCCAGCAGGATAAAGGACAGAGCATGCAATCAGCCCCAGCATTTT
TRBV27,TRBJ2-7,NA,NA,CASSSAKGDPGDEQYF,TGTGCCAGCAGTTCAGCTAAGGGGGATCCTGGGGACGAGCAGTACTTC
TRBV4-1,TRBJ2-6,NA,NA,CASSQDHPGANVLTF,TGCGCCAGCAGCCAAGATCACCCTGGGGCCAACGTCCTGACTTTC
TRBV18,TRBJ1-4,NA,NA,CASSDEDGSVNEKLFF,TGTGCCAGCTCAGACGAGGACGGCTCTGTTAATGAAAAACTGTTTTTT
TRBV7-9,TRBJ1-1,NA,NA,CAFEQKLNTEAFF,TGTGCTTTCGAACAGAAACTGAACACTGAAGCTTTCTTT